The rows below give T cell receptor beta chains drawn from one sample of a study of shared clonotypes between healthy human individuals. The method was immunoSEQ multiplex PCR; TCRdb's version includes in-frame clones alone and lacks a portion of them. Here the sample spans fewer than 1 million clones, 90% to 98% being singletons. Sequences were obtained from naive CD8+ T cells sorted from blood. All receptors come from a man under 40 in good health. Each CDR3 is given with its conserved first and last residue. D genes are given only for firm matches. The listing skips clone size in some rows; elsewhere it reads once, few, many or a size class.

V gene: TRBV10-3
D gene: -
J gene: TRBJ2-2
clone size: -
CDR3 DNA: TGTGCCATCAGTGACCCGGGCCCACCAAGCGGGGAGCTGTTTTTT
CDR3 protein: CAISDPGPPSGELFF

V gene: TRBV19
D gene: TRBD2
J gene: TRBJ2-1
clone size: -
CDR3 DNA: TGTGCCAGTAGTCAAGGACTAGCGGGAGGGGATGAGCAGTTCTTC
CDR3 protein: CASSQGLAGGDEQFF

V gene: TRBV27
D gene: TRBD1
J gene: TRBJ2-3
clone size: -
CDR3 DNA: TGTGCCAGCAGTTACCGGGACAGAGCAGATACGCAGTATTTT
CDR3 protein: CASSYRDRADTQYF

V gene: TRBV11-2
D gene: TRBD2
J gene: TRBJ2-3
clone size: -
CDR3 DNA: TGTGCCAGCAGCCAAACTAGCGGGAGGGGAGATACGCAGTATTTT
CDR3 protein: CASSQTSGRGDTQYF

V gene: TRBV19
D gene: -
J gene: TRBJ2-1
clone size: -
CDR3 DNA: TGTGCCAGTAAGGTCTTTCCTTCGCACAATGAGCAGTTCTTC
CDR3 protein: CASKVFPSHNEQFF

V gene: TRBV5-4
D gene: -
J gene: TRBJ2-7
clone size: -
CDR3 DNA: TGTGCCAGCAGCTTGGCTGCAGGACAGGGAGGGTACGAGCAGTACTTC
CDR3 protein: CASSLAAGQGGYEQYF

V gene: TRBV5-6
D gene: TRBD1
J gene: TRBJ2-7
clone size: -
CDR3 DNA: TGTGCCAGCAGCTCCCGGGACAGGGGATCCTACGAGCAGTACTTC
CDR3 protein: CASSSRDRGSYEQYF

V gene: TRBV7-2
D gene: TRBD1
J gene: TRBJ2-1
clone size: -
CDR3 DNA: TGTGCCAGCAGCTTACCGGGACAGGGGGAGTTTTTCGATGAGCAGTTCTTC
CDR3 protein: CASSLPGQGEFFDEQFF

V gene: TRBV19
D gene: TRBD1
J gene: TRBJ2-3
clone size: -
CDR3 DNA: TGTGCCAGTAGTCCCCAGACAGGGGGAGATACGCAGTATTTT
CDR3 protein: CASSPQTGGDTQYF

V gene: TRBV10-3
D gene: TRBD2
J gene: TRBJ2-7
clone size: -
CDR3 DNA: TGTGCCATCAGTGAGTCCGGAGTAGCGGGCCGCTCCTACGAGCAGTACTTC
CDR3 protein: CAISESGVAGRSYEQYF

V gene: TRBV30
D gene: -
J gene: TRBJ1-1
clone size: -
CDR3 DNA: TGTGCCTGGACCAGGGGCACTGAAGCTTTCTTT
CDR3 protein: CAWTRGTEAFF

V gene: TRBV27
D gene: TRBD1
J gene: TRBJ1-5
clone size: -
CDR3 DNA: TGTGCCAGCACCCCAACAGGGGGCCAGGATCAGCCCCAGCATTTT
CDR3 protein: CASTPTGGQDQPQHF

V gene: TRBV7-9
D gene: -
J gene: TRBJ2-1
clone size: -
CDR3 DNA: TGTGCCAGCAGCGCCGGGACAGAGCAGTTCTTC
CDR3 protein: CASSAGTEQFF

V gene: TRBV28
D gene: -
J gene: TRBJ2-7
clone size: -
CDR3 DNA: TGTGCCAGCAGGGAGTTGCTTGGGAGCGAGCAGTACTTC
CDR3 protein: CASRELLGSEQYF

V gene: TRBV6-5
D gene: -
J gene: TRBJ2-3
clone size: -
CDR3 DNA: TGTGCCAGCCGCCTGGGGCCCCCAGATACGCAGTATTTT
CDR3 protein: CASRLGPPDTQYF

V gene: TRBV15
D gene: -
J gene: TRBJ2-7
clone size: -
CDR3 DNA: TGTGCCACCAGCAGCAGGGGTCAGACCTACGAGCAGTACTTC
CDR3 protein: CATSSRGQTYEQYF

V gene: TRBV19
D gene: -
J gene: TRBJ2-6
clone size: -
CDR3 DNA: TGTGCCAGTAGTATCCGGGGCACGGCAGTCACCTCTGGGGCCAACGTCCTGACTTTC
CDR3 protein: CASSIRGTAVTSGANVLTF

V gene: TRBV2
D gene: TRBD2
J gene: TRBJ2-1
clone size: -
CDR3 DNA: TGTGCCAGCAGTGAATTTACCGCTAGCGGGACATCGGTGGAGCAGTTCTTC
CDR3 protein: CASSEFTASGTSVEQFF

V gene: TRBV2
D gene: -
J gene: TRBJ2-2
clone size: -
CDR3 DNA: TGTGCCAGCAGTGCCGGGGAGCTGTTTTTT
CDR3 protein: CASSAGELFF

V gene: TRBV9
D gene: TRBD2
J gene: TRBJ2-1
clone size: once
CDR3 DNA: TGTGCCAGCACCATGGGACTAGCGGGGACCAATGAGCAGTTCTTC
CDR3 protein: CASTMGLAGTNEQFF

V gene: TRBV18
D gene: TRBD1
J gene: TRBJ2-7
clone size: -
CDR3 DNA: TGTGCCAGCTCACCACCGGGGACAGGGATCTACGAGCAGTACTTC
CDR3 protein: CASSPPGTGIYEQYF

V gene: TRBV28
D gene: -
J gene: TRBJ2-5
clone size: -
CDR3 DNA: TGTGCCAGCAGGCCACTAGTCCTCCACGAGACCCAGTACTTC
CDR3 protein: CASRPLVLHETQYF

V gene: TRBV7-2
D gene: -
J gene: TRBJ1-1
clone size: -
CDR3 DNA: TGTGCCAGCAGCGTAAGGGACTTCTGGAACACTGAAGCTTTCTTT
CDR3 protein: CASSVRDFWNTEAFF

V gene: TRBV28
D gene: -
J gene: TRBJ2-2
clone size: -
CDR3 DNA: TGTGCCAGCAGTGAGAGACAGTTATCTCGGGGAAACACCGGGGAGCTGTTTTTT
CDR3 protein: CASSERQLSRGNTGELFF

V gene: TRBV15
D gene: TRBD2
J gene: TRBJ2-2
clone size: once
CDR3 DNA: TGTGCCACCAGCCTCCGGGGGGATGGCGGGGAGCTGTTTTTT
CDR3 protein: CATSLRGDGGELFF

V gene: TRBV27
D gene: -
J gene: TRBJ1-1
clone size: -
CDR3 DNA: TGTGCCAGCAGTTTTTTGGGGGAGAACACTGAAGCTTTCTTT
CDR3 protein: CASSFLGENTEAFF

V gene: TRBV7-9
D gene: -
J gene: TRBJ1-1
clone size: -
CDR3 DNA: TGTGCCAGCAGCTTTTCGTCCGGGGACACTGAAGCTTTCTTT
CDR3 protein: CASSFSSGDTEAFF

V gene: TRBV5-6
D gene: -
J gene: TRBJ1-5
clone size: -
CDR3 DNA: TGTGCCAGCAGCTTAGGCAATCAGCCCCAGCATTTT
CDR3 protein: CASSLGNQPQHF

V gene: TRBV10-2
D gene: -
J gene: TRBJ2-7
clone size: once
CDR3 DNA: TGCGCCAGCAATGACGGTCCGGGAGAAGCATTGTACGAGCAGTACTTC
CDR3 protein: CASNDGPGEALYEQYF

V gene: TRBV4-1
D gene: -
J gene: TRBJ1-2
clone size: -
CDR3 DNA: TGCGCCAGCAGCCAAGAGGGCTCTAACTATGGCTACACCTTC
CDR3 protein: CASSQEGSNYGYTF

V gene: TRBV7-8
D gene: -
J gene: TRBJ2-5
clone size: -
CDR3 DNA: TGTGCCAGCAGCTTATTCGGGGAGACAGAAAGAGAGACCCAGTACTTC
CDR3 protein: CASSLFGETERETQYF